This T cell receptor beta chain was sequenced for a study of T cell responses to AZD1222 COVID-19 vaccine. Study information: Second-dose intervals of approximately 4 or approximately 12 weeks were pooled.

This CDR3 is built from 15 residues. Germline CDR1 and CDR2: MDHEN and SYDVKM. V was cut by 3 bases and J by 0 bases, with 11 bases left in between. Sequencing used immunoSEQ multiplex PCR; TCRdb keeps in-frame clones, though not all of them. The sample shows around 100,000 clones, just under 95% of them seen only once. Study results and caveats: Just five or six AZD1222 recipients tested seropositive at baseline. Samples come after the peak T cell response, not at day 14.

Concerning this clone: The antigen is undetermined.

The gene calls are TRBV28 and TRBJ1-2; D is possibly TRBD1 (5 bases). The material was peripheral blood, obtained on day 0 of AZD1222 vaccination. The source of this sequence is an adult in good health. The CDR3 spells CASSLRQGTNYGYTF. CDR3 sequence (DNA): TGTGCCAGCAGTTTGAGGCAGGGAACTAACTATGGCTACACCTTC.